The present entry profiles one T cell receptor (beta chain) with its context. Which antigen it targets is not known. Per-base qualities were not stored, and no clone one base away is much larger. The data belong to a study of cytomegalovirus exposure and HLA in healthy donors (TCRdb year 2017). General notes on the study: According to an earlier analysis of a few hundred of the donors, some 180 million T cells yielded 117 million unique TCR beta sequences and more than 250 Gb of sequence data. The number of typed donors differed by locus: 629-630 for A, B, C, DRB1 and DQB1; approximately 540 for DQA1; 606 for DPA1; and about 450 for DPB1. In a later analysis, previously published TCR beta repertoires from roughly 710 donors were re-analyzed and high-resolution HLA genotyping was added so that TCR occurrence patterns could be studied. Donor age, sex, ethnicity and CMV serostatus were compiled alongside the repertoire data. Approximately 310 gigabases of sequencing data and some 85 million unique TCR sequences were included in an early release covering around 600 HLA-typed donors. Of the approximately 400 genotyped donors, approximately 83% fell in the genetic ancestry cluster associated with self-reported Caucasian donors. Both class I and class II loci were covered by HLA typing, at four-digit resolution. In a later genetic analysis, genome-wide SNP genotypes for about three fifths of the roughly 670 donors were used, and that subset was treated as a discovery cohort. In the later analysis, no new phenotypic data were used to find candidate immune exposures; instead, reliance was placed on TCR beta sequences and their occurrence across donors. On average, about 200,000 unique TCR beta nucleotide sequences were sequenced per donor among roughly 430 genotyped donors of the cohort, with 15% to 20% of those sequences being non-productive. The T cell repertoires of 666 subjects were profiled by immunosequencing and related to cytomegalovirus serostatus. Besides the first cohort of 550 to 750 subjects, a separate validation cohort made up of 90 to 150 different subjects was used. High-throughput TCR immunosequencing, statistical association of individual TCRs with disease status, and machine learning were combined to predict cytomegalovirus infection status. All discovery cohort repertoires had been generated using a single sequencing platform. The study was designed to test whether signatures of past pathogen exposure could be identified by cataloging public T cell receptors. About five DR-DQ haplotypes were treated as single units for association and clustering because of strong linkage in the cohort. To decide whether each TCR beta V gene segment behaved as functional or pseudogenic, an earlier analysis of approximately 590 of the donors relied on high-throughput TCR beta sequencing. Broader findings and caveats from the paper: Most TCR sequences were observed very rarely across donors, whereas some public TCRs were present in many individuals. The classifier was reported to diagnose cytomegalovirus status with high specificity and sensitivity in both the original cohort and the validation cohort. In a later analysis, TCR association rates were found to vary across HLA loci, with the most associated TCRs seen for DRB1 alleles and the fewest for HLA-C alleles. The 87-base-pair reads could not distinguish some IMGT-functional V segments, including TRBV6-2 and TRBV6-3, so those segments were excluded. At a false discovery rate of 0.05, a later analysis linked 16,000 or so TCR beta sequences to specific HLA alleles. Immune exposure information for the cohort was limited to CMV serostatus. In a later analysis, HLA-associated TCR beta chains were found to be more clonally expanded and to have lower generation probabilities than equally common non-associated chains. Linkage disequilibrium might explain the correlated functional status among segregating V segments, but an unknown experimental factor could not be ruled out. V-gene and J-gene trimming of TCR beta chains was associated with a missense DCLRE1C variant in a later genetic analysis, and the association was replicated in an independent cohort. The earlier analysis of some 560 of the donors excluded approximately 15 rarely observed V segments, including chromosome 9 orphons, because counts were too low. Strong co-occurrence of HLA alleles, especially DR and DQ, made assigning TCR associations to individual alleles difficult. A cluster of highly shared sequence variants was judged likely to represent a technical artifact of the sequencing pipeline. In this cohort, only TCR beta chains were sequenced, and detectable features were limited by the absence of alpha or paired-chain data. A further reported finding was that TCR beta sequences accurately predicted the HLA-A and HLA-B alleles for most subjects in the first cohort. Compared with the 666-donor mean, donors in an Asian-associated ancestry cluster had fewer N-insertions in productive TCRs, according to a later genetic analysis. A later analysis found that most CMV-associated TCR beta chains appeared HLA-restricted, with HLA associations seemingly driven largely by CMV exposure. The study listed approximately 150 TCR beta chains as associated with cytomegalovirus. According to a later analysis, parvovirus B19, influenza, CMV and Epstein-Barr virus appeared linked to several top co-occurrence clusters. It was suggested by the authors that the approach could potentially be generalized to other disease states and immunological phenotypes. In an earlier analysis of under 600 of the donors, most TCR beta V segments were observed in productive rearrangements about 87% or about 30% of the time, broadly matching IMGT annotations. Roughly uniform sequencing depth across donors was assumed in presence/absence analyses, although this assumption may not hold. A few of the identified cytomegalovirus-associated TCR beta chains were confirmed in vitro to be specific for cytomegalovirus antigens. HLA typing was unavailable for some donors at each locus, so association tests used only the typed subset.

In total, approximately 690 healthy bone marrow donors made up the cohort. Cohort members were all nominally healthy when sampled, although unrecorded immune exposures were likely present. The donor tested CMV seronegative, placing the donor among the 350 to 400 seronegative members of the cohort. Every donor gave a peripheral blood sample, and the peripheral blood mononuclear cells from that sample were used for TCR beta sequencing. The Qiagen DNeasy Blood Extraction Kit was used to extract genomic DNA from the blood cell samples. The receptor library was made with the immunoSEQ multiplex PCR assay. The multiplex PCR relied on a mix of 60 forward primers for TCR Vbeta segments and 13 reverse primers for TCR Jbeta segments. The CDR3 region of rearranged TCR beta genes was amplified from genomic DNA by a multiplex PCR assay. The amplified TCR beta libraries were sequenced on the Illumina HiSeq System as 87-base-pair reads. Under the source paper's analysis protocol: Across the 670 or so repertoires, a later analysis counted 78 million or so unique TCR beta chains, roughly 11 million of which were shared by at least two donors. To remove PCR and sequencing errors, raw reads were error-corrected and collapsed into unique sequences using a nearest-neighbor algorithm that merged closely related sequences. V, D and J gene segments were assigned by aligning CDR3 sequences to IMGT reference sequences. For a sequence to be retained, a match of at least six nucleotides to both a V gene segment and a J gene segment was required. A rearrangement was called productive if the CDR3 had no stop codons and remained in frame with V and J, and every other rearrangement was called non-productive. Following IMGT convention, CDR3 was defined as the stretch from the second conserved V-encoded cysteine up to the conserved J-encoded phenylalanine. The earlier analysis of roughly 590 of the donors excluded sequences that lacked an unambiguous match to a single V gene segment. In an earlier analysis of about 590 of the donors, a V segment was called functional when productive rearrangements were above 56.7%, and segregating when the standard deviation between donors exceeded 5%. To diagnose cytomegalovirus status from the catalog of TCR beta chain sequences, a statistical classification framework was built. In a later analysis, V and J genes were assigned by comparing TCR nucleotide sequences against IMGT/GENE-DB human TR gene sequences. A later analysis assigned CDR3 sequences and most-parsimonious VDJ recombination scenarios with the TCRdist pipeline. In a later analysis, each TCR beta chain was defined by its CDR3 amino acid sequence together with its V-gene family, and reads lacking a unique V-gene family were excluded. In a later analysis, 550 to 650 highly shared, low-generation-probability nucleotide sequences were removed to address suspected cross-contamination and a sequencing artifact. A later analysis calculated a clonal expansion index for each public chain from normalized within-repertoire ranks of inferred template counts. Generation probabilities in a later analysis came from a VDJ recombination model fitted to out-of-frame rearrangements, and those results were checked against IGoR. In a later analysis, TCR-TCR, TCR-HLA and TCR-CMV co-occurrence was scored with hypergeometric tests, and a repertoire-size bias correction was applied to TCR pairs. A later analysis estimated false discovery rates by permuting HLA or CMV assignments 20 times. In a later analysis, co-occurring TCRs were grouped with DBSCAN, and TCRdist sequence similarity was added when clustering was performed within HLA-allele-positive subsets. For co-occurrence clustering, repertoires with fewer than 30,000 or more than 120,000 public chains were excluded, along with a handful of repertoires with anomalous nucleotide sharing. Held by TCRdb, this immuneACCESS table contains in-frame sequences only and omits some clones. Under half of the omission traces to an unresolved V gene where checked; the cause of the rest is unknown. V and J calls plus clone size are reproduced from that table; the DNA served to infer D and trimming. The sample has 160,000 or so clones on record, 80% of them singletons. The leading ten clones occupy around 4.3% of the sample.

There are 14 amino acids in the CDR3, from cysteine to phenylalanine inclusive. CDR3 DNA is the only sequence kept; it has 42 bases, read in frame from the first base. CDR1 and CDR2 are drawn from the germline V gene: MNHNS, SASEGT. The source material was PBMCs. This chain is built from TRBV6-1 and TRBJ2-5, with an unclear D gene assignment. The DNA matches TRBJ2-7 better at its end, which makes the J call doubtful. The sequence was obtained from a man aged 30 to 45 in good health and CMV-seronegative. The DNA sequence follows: TGTGCCAGCAGTGATAGACGGCTAGCCTACGAGCAGTACTTC. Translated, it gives CASSDRRLAYEQYF.